Listed below are T cell receptor beta chains from one sample, sequenced in a study of blood T cell repertoires in COVID-19. Some clones are missing from TCRdb's copy, which holds only in-frame ones; the method was immunoSEQ multiplex PCR. Among 250,000 to 300,000 clones listed, about nine tenths were seen once. Material: peripheral blood. These receptors all stem from a man aged 50-60 years with acute or convalescent COVID-19. Both conserved end residues are part of each CDR3. Each record gives: D gene, clone size, V gene, J gene, CDR3 protein, CDR3 DNA. The D gene is left open where the match is weak. The listing skips clone size in some rows; elsewhere it reads once, few, many or a size class.

>-|-|TRBV7-9|TRBJ2-7
CASREGASYEQYF
TGTGCCAGCAGGGAGGGGGCGTCCTACGAGCAGTACTTC
>-|once|TRBV4-2|TRBJ2-7
CASSQSTALPTWEQYF
TGTGCCAGCAGCCAATCAACAGCATTACCTACGTGGGAGCAGTACTTC
>-|once|TRBV10-1|TRBJ2-7
CASGPSAYEQYF
TGCGCCAGCGGCCCCAGCGCCTACGAGCAGTACTTC
>-|-|TRBV6-6|TRBJ2-2
CASSRDFPHTGELFF
TGTGCCAGCAGCAGGGACTTTCCCCACACCGGGGAGCTGTTTTTT
>TRBD1|-|TRBV27|TRBJ2-7
CASSWTGGEQYF
TGTGCCAGCAGCTGGACAGGAGGCGAGCAGTACTTC
>-|-|TRBV2|TRBJ2-1
CASSEEGFYRDNEQFF
TGTGCCAGCAGTGAAGAAGGTTTTTACAGGGACAATGAGCAGTTCTTC
>TRBD1|-|TRBV6-5|TRBJ1-2
CASPEGQGRPGGYTF
TGTGCCAGCCCCGAGGGACAGGGGCGACCAGGCGGCTACACCTTC
>TRBD1|-|TRBV4-2|TRBJ2-1
CASSRPTGGGSYNEQFF
TGTGCCAGCAGCCGCCCGACAGGGGGCGGGTCCTACAATGAGCAGTTCTTC
>TRBD1|-|TRBV11-2|TRBJ2-4
CASSSGQGANIQYF
TGTGCCAGCAGCTCAGGACAGGGGGCAAACATTCAGTACTTC
>-|-|TRBV20-1|TRBJ1-4
CSARGNEKLFF
TGCAGTGCTAGGGGCAACGAAAAACTGTTTTTT
>TRBD1|-|TRBV5-4|TRBJ1-1
CATTPGQLTRTEAFF
TGTGCCACCACCCCGGGACAGCTAACCCGGACTGAAGCTTTCTTT
>-|-|TRBV6-1|TRBJ1-5
CASREATGQPQHF
TGTGCCAGCAGGGAAGCGACGGGGCAGCCCCAGCATTTT
>-|-|TRBV11-2|TRBJ2-1
CASSRSYEQFF
TGTGCCAGCAGCCGTAGCTATGAGCAGTTCTTC
>-|-|TRBV7-8|TRBJ1-5
CASSLFRGSNQPQHF
TGTGCCAGCAGCTTATTTCGGGGGAGTAATCAGCCCCAGCATTTT
>-|-|TRBV11-3|TRBJ1-1
CASSFDREGEAFF
TGTGCCAGCAGCTTTGATAGGGAGGGGGAAGCTTTCTTT
>TRBD2|-|TRBV7-3|TRBJ2-7
CASSLGLAGLLDEQYF
TGTGCCAGCAGCTTAGGGCTAGCGGGGCTCCTGGACGAGCAGTACTTC
>TRBD1|-|TRBV10-3|TRBJ2-5
CAISEGQGDGTQYF
TGTGCCATCAGCGAAGGACAGGGAGATGGGACCCAGTACTTC
>TRBD1|-|TRBV3-1/TRBV3-2|TRBJ1-1
CASSQGRTGLNTEAFF
TGTGCCAGCAGCCAAGGCCGGACAGGCTTAAACACTGAAGCTTTCTTT
>-|-|TRBV2|TRBJ2-1
CASSLGGSYNEQFF
TGTGCCAGCAGCCTGGGGGGCTCCTACAATGAGCAGTTCTTC
>-|-|TRBV7-2|TRBJ1-2
CASSSGPGDGYTF
TGTGCCAGCAGCTCCGGGCCGGGGGATGGCTACACCTTC
>TRBD2|-|TRBV29-1|TRBJ2-5
CSVVPYLLAGVQETQYF
TGCAGCGTTGTCCCGTATTTACTAGCGGGAGTACAAGAGACCCAGTACTTC
>TRBD1|-|TRBV5-5|TRBJ1-2
CASSSPWTGRMYGYTF
TGTGCCAGCAGCTCCCCCTGGACAGGGCGGATGTATGGCTACACCTTC
>-|-|TRBV19|TRBJ1-5
CASSVLQVLINQPQHF
TGTGCCAGTAGTGTACTACAGGTATTGATCAATCAGCCCCAGCATTTT
>-|-|TRBV10-2|TRBJ1-2
CASSGEKDYGYTF
TGCGCCAGCAGCGGGGAGAAGGACTATGGCTACACCTTC
>TRBD1|-|TRBV5-1|TRBJ1-5
CASSLGQANQPQHF
TGCGCCAGCAGCCTAGGACAGGCCAATCAGCCCCAGCATTTT
>TRBD1|-|TRBV27|TRBJ2-1
CASKSATGALGEQFF
TGTGCCAGCAAAAGTGCGACAGGGGCCCTCGGTGAGCAGTTCTTC
>-|-|TRBV27|TRBJ1-5
CASSPPKPGTTRPYSNQPQHF
TGTGCCAGCAGCCCCCCTAAGCCAGGTACTACTAGGCCTTATAGCAATCAGCCCCAGCATTTT
>TRBD1|-|TRBV10-2|TRBJ2-1
CASSQTGTGWDEQFF
TGCGCCAGCAGTCAGACGGGGACAGGGTGGGATGAGCAGTTCTTC
>-|once|TRBV15|TRBJ1-2
CATSRDRVGRYGYTF
TGTGCCACCAGCAGAGATCGGGTAGGTCGCTATGGCTACACCTTC
>-|-|TRBV18|TRBJ1-2
CASSPARGGHFGYTF
TGTGCCAGCTCACCTGCGAGGGGAGGACACTTTGGCTACACCTTC
>TRBD2|few|TRBV2|TRBJ2-2
CASSPGGAGAYTGELFF
TGTGCCAGCAGTCCGGGGGGAGCGGGGGCCTACACCGGGGAGCTGTTTTTT
>TRBD2|-|TRBV2|TRBJ2-3
CASMAGGLTDTQYF
TGTGCCAGCATGGCGGGGGGCCTCACAGATACGCAGTATTTT
>-|few|TRBV10-2|TRBJ2-7
CASTRQVGPYEQYF
TGCGCCAGCACCCGACAGGTGGGTCCCTACGAGCAGTACTTC
>-|-|TRBV7-2|TRBJ1-5
CASSPQGNQPQHF
TGTGCCAGCAGCCCCCAGGGCAATCAGCCCCAGCATTTT
>TRBD2|-|TRBV4-2|TRBJ2-7
CASSREGQQYF
TGTGCCAGCAGCCGGGAGGGCCAGCAGTACTTC
>TRBD1|-|TRBV18|TRBJ1-1
CASAGTGEYTEAFF
TGTGCCAGCGCGGGGACAGGGGAATACACTGAAGCTTTCTTT
>TRBD1|-|TRBV11-2|TRBJ1-2
CASSPGWTGGGYTF
TGTGCCAGCAGCCCCGGTTGGACAGGGGGTGGCTACACCTTC
>-|-|TRBV5-1|TRBJ1-6
CASSFDNSPLHF
TGCGCCAGCAGCTTCGATAATTCACCCCTCCACTTT
>TRBD1|-|TRBV6-5|TRBJ1-1
CASSYSGQVTEAFF
TGTGCCAGCAGTTACTCGGGACAGGTAACTGAAGCTTTCTTT
>-|-|TRBV6-5|TRBJ2-7
CASSAKTGSYEQYF
TGTGCCAGCAGCGCAAAGACTGGGTCCTACGAGCAGTACTTC
>-|-|TRBV7-8|TRBJ2-2
CASSLRFGGELFF
TGTGCCAGCAGCTTACGGTTTGGCGGGGAGCTGTTTTTT
>-|once|TRBV11-2|TRBJ2-1
CASSQGNYNEQFF
TGTGCCAGCAGCCAGGGAAACTACAATGAGCAGTTCTTC
>-|-|TRBV4-2|TRBJ1-4
CASSQEDGGSTNEKLFF
TGTGCCAGCAGCCAAGAGGACGGGGGAAGCACTAATGAAAAACTGTTTTTT
>TRBD1|-|TRBV19|TRBJ2-1
CASSPTDRGYNEQFF
TGTGCCAGTAGTCCAACCGACAGGGGCTACAATGAGCAGTTCTTC
>-|once|TRBV5-1|TRBJ1-1
CASSPNRDTEAFF
TGCGCCAGCAGCCCCAACAGGGACACTGAAGCTTTCTTT
>TRBD1|-|TRBV2|TRBJ2-7
CASSEARGQGHYEQYF
TGTGCCAGCAGTGAAGCCCGAGGACAGGGGCACTACGAGCAGTACTTC
>-|-|TRBV5-6|TRBJ2-1
CASSWAGKEFF
TGTGCCAGCAGCTGGGCAGGTAAAGAGTTCTTC
>-|-|TRBV5-1|TRBJ2-3
CAASLSGDTDTQYF
TGCGCCGCCTCCCTTAGCGGAGATACAGATACGCAGTATTTT
>TRBD2|-|TRBV2|TRBJ2-1
CASSELAGGEQFF
TGTGCCAGCAGTGAACTAGCGGGGGGGGAGCAGTTCTTC
>TRBD2|-|TRBV6-6|TRBJ2-2
CAMRGGGGRTGELFF
TGTGCGATGCGGGGCGGCGGGGGTCGCACCGGGGAGCTGTTTTTT
>-|-|TRBV18|TRBJ2-7
CASSPEWDEQYF
TGTGCCAGCTCACCGGAGTGGGACGAGCAGTACTTC
>-|-|TRBV30|TRBJ2-4
CACRGRTGIQYF
TGTGCCTGCCGGGGGAGGACGGGCATTCAGTACTTC
>TRBD1|-|TRBV4-1|TRBJ1-5
CASSQSGQGNQPQHF
TGCGCCAGCAGCCAATCGGGACAGGGGAATCAGCCCCAGCATTTT
>TRBD2|-|TRBV7-6|TRBJ2-3
CASSLLAGVPTDTQYF
TGTGCCAGCAGCTTACTAGCGGGGGTGCCCACAGATACGCAGTATTTT
>-|-|TRBV16|TRBJ1-4
CASSQSRQNEKLFF
TGTGCCAGCAGCCAATCCAGACAGAATGAAAAACTGTTTTTT
>-|-|TRBV5-4|TRBJ2-6
CASSVGGGSGANVLTF
TGTGCCAGCAGCGTCGGAGGCGGTTCTGGGGCCAACGTCCTGACTTTC
>-|-|TRBV2|TRBJ2-3
CASRPGTGTQYF
TGTGCCAGCAGACCCGGGACTGGAACGCAGTATTTT
>-|many|TRBV10-3|TRBJ1-1
CAISANGGSTEAFF
TGTGCCATCAGTGCAAATGGGGGGAGCACTGAAGCTTTCTTT
>-|few|TRBV30|TRBJ2-2
CAWRRRGDTGELFF
TGTGCCTGGAGGCGCAGGGGGGACACCGGGGAGCTGTTTTTT